The rows below give T cell receptor beta chains drawn from one sample of a study of T cell changes during pregnancy in multiple sclerosis. Generated by immunoSEQ multiplex PCR, the TCRdb table keeps only in-frame clones and is missing some. Among 55,000 to 75,000 clones, 91% were seen once, and the ten largest hold approximately 1.5%. Here the sequenced sample was peripheral blood, taken after pregnancy. The receptors shown here come from a female donor in good health, enrolled as a control in a pregnancy study. Each CDR3 is given with its conserved first and last residue. Each record gives: V gene, J gene, clone size, D gene, CDR3 length, CDR3 DNA, CDR3 protein. The D gene is left open where the match is weak. Expanded clones get a size class; other rows say once, few or many, or leave the size out.

v_gene: TRBV7-2
j_gene: TRBJ2-1
abundance: .
d_gene: .
len: 15
CDR3nt: TGTGCCAGCAGCTCCTCAGGGATTTTAAACAATGAGCAGTTCTTC
CDR3aa: CASSSSGILNNEQFF

v_gene: TRBV4-3
j_gene: TRBJ2-3
abundance: .
d_gene: .
len: 17
CDR3nt: TGCGCCAGCAGCCAAGATCAGACGGGCAGGGGTTCCGATACGCAGTATTTT
CDR3aa: CASSQDQTGRGSDTQYF

v_gene: TRBV30
j_gene: TRBJ2-1
abundance: .
d_gene: TRBD2
len: 15
CDR3nt: TGTGCCTGGAGTGTGGAAGCGGGGGGTTACCATGAGCAGTTCTTC
CDR3aa: CAWSVEAGGYHEQFF

v_gene: TRBV21-1
j_gene: TRBJ2-3
abundance: .
d_gene: .
len: 16
CDR3nt: TGTGCCACCAATGAGGGGGGGACCCTGACGATAGATACGCAGTATTTT
CDR3aa: CATNEGGTLTIDTQYF

v_gene: TRBV5-1
j_gene: TRBJ1-3
abundance: .
d_gene: .
len: 17
CDR3nt: TGCGCCAGCAGCTTGGATGGGTCGGGGGTTAGAGGAAACACCATATATTTT
CDR3aa: CASSLDGSGVRGNTIYF

v_gene: TRBV4-3
j_gene: TRBJ1-2
abundance: .
d_gene: .
len: 14
CDR3nt: TGCGCCAGCAGCACTACGGACAGCCCCTATGGCTACACCTTC
CDR3aa: CASSTTDSPYGYTF

v_gene: TRBV19
j_gene: TRBJ1-2
abundance: .
d_gene: TRBD1
len: 13
CDR3nt: TGTGCCAGTAGTGGGACAGGGGTTCGTGGCTACACCTTC
CDR3aa: CASSGTGVRGYTF

v_gene: TRBV19
j_gene: TRBJ2-1
abundance: .
d_gene: TRBD2
len: 14
CDR3nt: TGTGCCAGTAGTATCCTAGCGGAATACAATGAGCAGTTCTTC
CDR3aa: CASSILAEYNEQFF

v_gene: TRBV2
j_gene: TRBJ1-6
abundance: .
d_gene: TRBD1
len: 14
CDR3nt: TGTGCCAGCAGGGGACAGGGTTTAGATTCACCCCTCCACTTT
CDR3aa: CASRGQGLDSPLHF

v_gene: TRBV7-2
j_gene: TRBJ2-4
abundance: .
d_gene: TRBD1
len: 16
CDR3nt: TGTGCCAGCAGTTTACTGACAGGGATAGCCAAAAACATTCAGTACTTC
CDR3aa: CASSLLTGIAKNIQYF

v_gene: TRBV6-1
j_gene: TRBJ2-5
abundance: .
d_gene: TRBD2
len: 14
CDR3nt: TGTGCCATACGAAAGGTTGCGGGGGGGGAGACCCAGTACTTC
CDR3aa: CAIRKVAGGETQYF

v_gene: TRBV11-3
j_gene: TRBJ1-2
abundance: .
d_gene: .
len: 13
CDR3nt: TGTGCCAGCAGCTTCAGGGCGAACTATGGCTACACCTTC
CDR3aa: CASSFRANYGYTF

v_gene: TRBV7-2
j_gene: TRBJ1-1
abundance: .
d_gene: TRBD1
len: 14
CDR3nt: TGTGCCAGCAGCTTAACAGGGGAGAACACTGAAGCTTTCTTT
CDR3aa: CASSLTGENTEAFF

v_gene: TRBV6-5
j_gene: TRBJ2-2
abundance: .
d_gene: .
len: 14
CDR3nt: TGTGCCAGCAAGGGCAGGGGGAACACCGGGGAGCTGTTTTTT
CDR3aa: CASKGRGNTGELFF

v_gene: TRBV9
j_gene: TRBJ2-1
abundance: .
d_gene: .
len: 14
CDR3nt: TGTGCCAGCAGCGTAGAAACGCACGGTGGTGAGCAGTTCTTC
CDR3aa: CASSVETHGGEQFF

v_gene: TRBV15
j_gene: TRBJ1-5
abundance: .
d_gene: .
len: 14
CDR3nt: TGTGCCACCAGCAGCAGGGCCTACAATCAGCCCCAGCATTTT
CDR3aa: CATSSRAYNQPQHF

v_gene: TRBV6-6
j_gene: TRBJ1-5
abundance: .
d_gene: .
len: 14
CDR3nt: TGTGCCAGCAGTTTGGCGGGCGGTAATCAGCCCCAGCATTTT
CDR3aa: CASSLAGGNQPQHF

v_gene: TRBV27
j_gene: TRBJ1-1
abundance: .
d_gene: .
len: 15
CDR3nt: TGTGCCAGCAGTCCCACAATTACAGGGAACACTGAAGCTTTCTTT
CDR3aa: CASSPTITGNTEAFF

v_gene: TRBV9
j_gene: TRBJ1-2
abundance: .
d_gene: .
len: 13
CDR3nt: TGTGCCAGCAGCGTACAGGTAGGGGGAGGCTACACCTTC
CDR3aa: CASSVQVGGGYTF

v_gene: TRBV7-2
j_gene: TRBJ2-3
abundance: .
d_gene: TRBD1
len: 16
CDR3nt: TGTGCCAGCAGCTTAGGATGGGGACAGGCAACAGATACGCAGTATTTT
CDR3aa: CASSLGWGQATDTQYF

v_gene: TRBV5-1
j_gene: TRBJ1-1
abundance: .
d_gene: .
len: 15
CDR3nt: TGCGCCAGCAGCTTATCTGCAGGGGAAGGGACTGAAGCTTTCTTT
CDR3aa: CASSLSAGEGTEAFF

v_gene: TRBV6-1
j_gene: TRBJ2-3
abundance: .
d_gene: .
len: 15
CDR3nt: TGTGCCAGCAGTGAAGCTTTTTCCGGGATAGATACGCAGTATTTT
CDR3aa: CASSEAFSGIDTQYF

v_gene: TRBV6-5
j_gene: TRBJ2-7
abundance: once
d_gene: TRBD1
len: 15
CDR3nt: TGTGCCAGCAGTTCCCAACAGGGGGCTCGGTACGAGCAGTACTTC
CDR3aa: CASSSQQGARYEQYF

v_gene: TRBV13
j_gene: TRBJ2-6
abundance: .
d_gene: .
len: 18
CDR3nt: TGTGCCAGCAGCTTAAAAAGGGGCCGTCTCTCTGGGGCCAACGTCCTGACTTTC
CDR3aa: CASSLKRGRLSGANVLTF

v_gene: TRBV19
j_gene: TRBJ1-2
abundance: .
d_gene: TRBD1
len: 16
CDR3nt: TGTGCCAGTACTCGGTACTCGGGACAGGGGGGGAATGGCTACACCTTC
CDR3aa: CASTRYSGQGGNGYTF

v_gene: TRBV27
j_gene: TRBJ2-3
abundance: .
d_gene: TRBD1
len: 15
CDR3nt: TGTGCCAGCAGTTTTAATCCCACAGGGGCAGATACGCAGTATTTT
CDR3aa: CASSFNPTGADTQYF

v_gene: TRBV4-3
j_gene: TRBJ2-3
abundance: once
d_gene: TRBD2
len: 16
CDR3nt: TGCGCCAGCAGCTCCGGACTAGACTTAAGCACAGATACGCAGTATTTT
CDR3aa: CASSSGLDLSTDTQYF

v_gene: TRBV29-1
j_gene: TRBJ2-2
abundance: .
d_gene: TRBD1
len: 15
CDR3nt: TGCAGCGTGGGACAGGGGGCCTCAAACACCGGGGAGCTGTTTTTT
CDR3aa: CSVGQGASNTGELFF

v_gene: TRBV19
j_gene: TRBJ1-1
abundance: few
d_gene: .
len: 13
CDR3nt: TGTGCCAGTAGCTCGGGTCTGAACACTGAAGCTTTCTTT
CDR3aa: CASSSGLNTEAFF

v_gene: TRBV7-2
j_gene: TRBJ2-7
abundance: .
d_gene: TRBD2
len: 15
CDR3nt: TGTGCCAGCAGCTTACTAGCGGGGGGGGGATACGAGCAGTACTTC
CDR3aa: CASSLLAGGGYEQYF

v_gene: TRBV5-1
j_gene: TRBJ1-1
abundance: .
d_gene: .
len: 15
CDR3nt: TGCGCCAGCAGCCCAATAATGGCCAGAAACACTGAAGCTTTCTTT
CDR3aa: CASSPIMARNTEAFF

v_gene: TRBV6-5
j_gene: TRBJ1-2
abundance: once
d_gene: .
len: 13
CDR3nt: TGTGCCAGCAGTTACTCGACTGGGAGTGGCTACACCTTC
CDR3aa: CASSYSTGSGYTF

v_gene: TRBV9
j_gene: TRBJ2-1
abundance: .
d_gene: TRBD1
len: 14
CDR3nt: TGTGCCAGCAGCCTAGGTACAGGGGGCAATGAGCAGTTCTTC
CDR3aa: CASSLGTGGNEQFF

v_gene: TRBV10-3
j_gene: TRBJ2-3
abundance: .
d_gene: TRBD2
len: 15
CDR3nt: TGTGCCATCAGTCCCACGGGACTATTAACAGATACGCAGTATTTT
CDR3aa: CAISPTGLLTDTQYF

v_gene: TRBV11-3
j_gene: TRBJ2-5
abundance: .
d_gene: .
len: 15
CDR3nt: TGTGCCAGCAGCCCGGGAGTAGCGGTCCAAGAGACCCAGTACTTC
CDR3aa: CASSPGVAVQETQYF

v_gene: TRBV9
j_gene: TRBJ2-4
abundance: .
d_gene: TRBD2
len: 16
CDR3nt: TGTGCCAGCAGCGTTGCTAGCGGGGGGGCCCGAAACATTCAGTACTTC
CDR3aa: CASSVASGGARNIQYF

v_gene: TRBV5-1
j_gene: TRBJ1-6
abundance: .
d_gene: .
len: 17
CDR3nt: TGCGCCAGCAGCCCTCATAGAGAGCAAGGAGGTTATTCACCCCTCCACTTT
CDR3aa: CASSPHREQGGYSPLHF

v_gene: TRBV11-3
j_gene: TRBJ2-2
abundance: .
d_gene: .
len: 15
CDR3nt: TGTGCCAGCAGCCTGCGGGCCACCCACACCGGGGAGCTGTTTTTT
CDR3aa: CASSLRATHTGELFF

v_gene: TRBV27
j_gene: TRBJ1-6
abundance: .
d_gene: .
len: 18
CDR3nt: TGTGCCAGCAGTTTGGAGCCACCCCTAAGCTCCTATAATTCACCCCTCCACTTT
CDR3aa: CASSLEPPLSSYNSPLHF